The 5 T cell receptor beta chains below were found in one sample sequenced in a study of blood T cell repertoires in COVID-19. Generated by immunoSEQ multiplex PCR, the TCRdb table keeps only in-frame clones and is missing some. The sample holds a few hundred thousand clones, approximately 81% seen once. The sample consisted of peripheral blood. The receptors derive from a woman older than 75 with acute or convalescent COVID-19.

A note on this clone: Additional DNA sequences in this sample encode the identical CDR3. The chain employs TRBV30 and TRBJ2-5; unclear D gene. The CDR3 has 11 amino acids. Trimming took 2 bases from V and 5 from J, leaving 6 bases between them. In germline, CDR1 is GTSNPN, CDR2 SVGIG (reference sequence). This CDR3 is CAWSLGETQYF. In DNA form, the CDR3 reads TGTGCCTGGAGTCTGGGCGAGACCCAGTACTTC.

The chain uses TRBV19 and TRBJ2-7, with a tentative D call TRBD2 (6 bases). Per germline, CDR1 LNHDA and CDR2 SQIVND (reference sequence). The CDR3 length is 16 residues. Trimming removed 5 bases at V and 0 bases at J, with 17 bases between. DNA for the CDR3: TGTGCCAGTAGTCTTGGGGAGCGGCGGGACTCCTACGAGCAGTACTTC. This codes for CASSLGERRDSYEQYF. The variable domain in full, completed from reference TRBV19 and TRBJ2-7, reads DGGITQSPKYLFRKEGQNVTLSCEQNLNHDAMYWYRQDPGQGLRLIYYSQIVNDFQKGDIAEGYSVSREKKESFPLTVTSAQKNPTAFYLCASSLGERRDSYEQYFGPGTRLTVT.

V gene TRBV14 combines with J gene TRBJ2-3, with TRBD2 identical over 8 bases. The CDR3 is made up of 16 amino acids. Germline trimming cut 5 bases from V and 4 bases from J; bases unmatched to any gene: 11. In germline, CDR1 is SGHDN, CDR2 FVKESK. The DNA for the CDR3 is TGTGCCAGCAGCGTCGGACTAGCCGGAGGAGCAGATACGCAGTATTTT. It yields the protein CASSVGLAGGADTQYF.

The chain uses TRBV11-2 and TRBJ1-4; D unresolved. Trimming stripped 5 bases from V and 2 bases from J, with 9 bases between. Germline CDR1 reads SGHAT; CDR2 reads FQNNGV. The CDR3 is made up of 14 amino acids. The CDR3 nucleotides read TGTGCCAGCAGCCTCGGGAGCACTAATGAAAAACTGTTTTTT. This sequence encodes CASSLGSTNEKLFF.

The rearrangement joins TRBV30 to TRBJ1-4; 7 positions match TRBD1. The CDR3 loop spans 13 amino acids. Germline lookup yields CDR1 GTSNPN and CDR2 SVGIG (reference sequence). V gave up 0 bases and J gave up 5 bases; unmatched junction bases: 0. In DNA, the CDR3 is TGTGCCTGGAGTGTACAGGGGAATGAAAAACTGTTTTTT. Its protein is CAWSVQGNEKLFF.